The 16 T cell receptor beta chains below come from one sample, sequenced in a study of T cells of healthy individuals. Via MiXCR, TCRdb re-called the 5' RACE reads, giving one row per CDR3 protein. This sample has 40,000 to 65,000 distinct CDR3 sequences, with roughly 14% found just once. The origin of the receptors is a human donor in good health.

This clonotype appeared many times. The chain has TRBV29-1 and TRBJ2-6; D remains ambiguous. The CDR3 contains 13 residues. Germline CDR1 SQVTM, CDR2 ANQGSEA. Trimming took off 3 bases at V and 6 bases at J, with 9 bases between the two ends. CDR3 amino acids: CSVELGSANVLTF. The CDR3 DNA is TGCAGCGTTGAGTTAGGGTCGGCCAACGTCCTGACTTTC. Variable domain in full (rest from reference TRBV29-1 and TRBJ2-6): SAVISQKPSRDICQRGTSLTIQCQVDSQVTMMFWYRQQPGQSLTLIATANQGSEATYESGFVIDKFPISRPNLTFSTLTVSNMSPEDSSIYLCSVELGSANVLTFGAGSRLTVL.

This clonotype was counted many times. V and J are TRBV4-3 and TRBJ2-3, with D tentatively TRBD1 (6 bases). Germline V lookup: CDR1 LGHNA, CDR2 YSLEER. The CDR3 sequence is 16 residues long. Deletions cut 0 bases from V and 0 bases from J, with 10 bases between. The CDR3 reads CASSQDGTPSTDTQYF. The DNA for the CDR3 is TGCGCCAGCAGCCAAGATGGGACACCGAGCACAGATACGCAGTATTTT.

In its sample, this clonotype was seen a few times. As DNA, the CDR3 is TGTGCCAGTCCTATCGAACCGATTACTAGCGGGAGAAGAGATACGCAGTATTTT. Translated: CASPIEPITSGRRDTQYF. V gene TRBV6-5 combines with J gene TRBJ2-3; 11 positions agree with TRBD2. From germline, CDR1 is MNHEY and CDR2 SVGAGI. The V gene end was trimmed by 9 bases and the J gene end by 5 bases; junction bases not matched to a gene: 19. The CDR3 extends over 18 amino acids.

The chain uses TRBV7-2 and TRBJ2-3; TRBD2 matches at 7 bases. Germline V CDR1 and CDR2: SGHTA, FQGNSA. This CDR3 contains 13 residues. V shed 3 bases and J 6 bases; nucleotides not matched to a gene: 3. The CDR3 sequence is CASSFTREDTQYF. The CDR3 DNA is TGTGCCAGCAGCTTCACGCGGGAGGATACGCAGTATTTT.

This clonotype has at least ten counts. The gene calls are TRBV18 and TRBJ2-7, with D perhaps TRBD2 (7 bases). This CDR3 is built from 17 residues. Germline assignment: CDR1 KGHSH and CDR2 LQKENI. Between the trimmed V and J ends, which lost 1 base and 0 bases, there was a span of 16 bases. The CDR3 region has the DNA TGTGCCAGCTCACCACGAAGGGGGGGGCCCCTCTCCTACGAGCAGTACTTC. Its translation: CASSPRRGGPLSYEQYF. The whole variable domain, filled in from reference TRBV18 and TRBJ2-7, reads NAGVMQNPRHLVRRRGQEARLRCSPMKGHSHVYWYRQLPEEGLKFMVYLQKENIIDESGMPKERFSAEFPKEGPSILRIQQVVRGDSAAYFCASSPRRGGPLSYEQYFGPGTRLTVT.

The gene calls are TRBV27 and TRBJ2-1, with 7 bases fitting TRBD2. Germline lookup yields CDR1 MNHEY and CDR2 SMNVEV (reference sequence). There are 12 residues in the CDR3. The junction had 7 bases not matched to a gene; V was cut back by 7 bases and J by 10 bases. The CDR3 DNA sequence: TGTGCCAGCAAATCTCCGGGGGGAGAGCAGTTCTTC. Translation gives CASKSPGGEQFF.

The sample holds many counts of this clonotype. The J gene is TRBJ1-3, the V gene TRBV29-1; D is uncertain. V lost 7 bases to trimming and J lost 0 bases, with 13 bases between them. CDR1 is SQVTM, CDR2 ANQGSEA, per germline. CDR3 length: 14 residues. The CDR3 loop reads CSARTPSSGNTIYF. CDR3 DNA: TGCAGCGCCAGGACCCCGAGCTCTGGAAACACCATATATTTT.

This clonotype was seen a few times. This rearrangement joins TRBV27 to TRBJ2-7; TRBD1 agrees at 9 bases. V dropped 4 bases and J dropped 4; count of bases not matched to a gene: 8. The CDR3 contains 15 residues. Germline assignment: CDR1 MNHEY and CDR2 SMNVEV (reference sequence). CDR3 sequence reads: CASSYTGGANYEQYF. CDR3 DNA sequence: TGTGCCAGCAGTTACACAGGGGGCGCTAATTACGAGCAGTACTTC.

The table lists this clonotype with many counts. The chain couples TRBV5-1 to TRBJ1-1; no firm D call. The CDR3 is 14 amino acids. Trimming took 0 bases from V and 1 from J, leaving 7 bases between them. Germline CDR1 is SGHRS and CDR2 is YFSETQ. The CDR3 is CASSLAQTNTEAFF. In DNA, the CDR3 is TGCGCCAGCAGCTTGGCACAGACGAACACTGAAGCTTTCTTT. Full variable domain (missing parts from reference TRBV5-1 and TRBJ1-1): KAGVTQTPRYLIKTRGQQVTLSCSPISGHRSVSWYQQTPGQGLQFLFEYFSETQRNKGNFPGRFSGRQFSNSRSEMNVSTLELGDSALYLCASSLAQTNTEAFFGQGTRLTVV.

This clonotype was detected many times. The gene calls are TRBV9 and TRBJ2-7; D gene ambiguous. Germline V gene lookup returns CDR1 SGDLS and CDR2 YYNGEE. V was cut by 3 bases and J by 5 bases, with 15 bases left in between. The length of the CDR3 is 14 residues. The CDR3 here is CASSGIWDGHEQYF. CDR3 bases: TGTGCCAGCAGCGGAATTTGGGATGGGCACGAGCAGTACTTC. Drawing the rest from reference TRBV9 and TRBJ2-7, the complete variable domain is DSGVTQTPKHLITATGQRVTLRCSPRSGDLSVYWYQQSLDQGLQFLIQYYNGEERAKGNILERFSAQQFPDLHSELNLSSLELGDSALYFCASSGIWDGHEQYFGPGTRLTVT.

This clonotype was found a few times. The chain links TRBV9 to TRBJ2-1; 9 bases match TRBD2. Trimming cost V 6 bases and J 5 bases; bases outside gene matches: 9. Germline loops: CDR1 SGDLS, CDR2 YYNGEE. The CDR3 loop spans 15 amino acids. The CDR3 DNA is TGTGCCAGCACCTTAGCGGGGGTGGTTGACAATGAGCAGTTCTTC. It is translated as CASTLAGVVDNEQFF.

This chain links TRBV9 with TRBJ2-3, with TRBD2 matching over 10 bases. Trimming cost V 0 bases and J 4 bases; bases outside gene matches: 2. Germline V gene data show CDR1 as SGDLS and CDR2 as YYNGEE. The CDR3 is made up of 15 amino acids. Here the CDR3 DNA reads TGTGCCAGCAGCGTAGGAGCGGGGGGGCCAGATACGCAGTATTTT. This codes for CASSVGAGGPDTQYF.

As to this clonotype: Mismatch with germline at one junction end may stem from a read error. The rearrangement links TRBV19 to TRBJ1-2; D is ambiguous. The CDR3 has 13 residues. The V gene's germline CDR1 is LNHDA and CDR2 SQIVND (reference sequence). The CDR3 DNA follows: TGTGCCAGTAGTCGTGGGCGGAGCCTTGAGTACTCCTTC. Its translation: CASSRGRSLEYSF. Together with reference TRBV19 and TRBJ1-2, the CDR3 gives the full variable domain: DGGITQSPKYLFRKEGQNVTLSCEQNLNHDAMYWYRQDPGQGLRLIYYSQIVNDFQKGDIAEGYSVSREKKESFPLTVTSAQKNPTAFYLCASSRGRSLEYSFGSGTRLTVV.

The table lists this clonotype with a few counts. CDR3 residues: CASSTRPGGANVLTF. Here the CDR3 DNA reads TGTGCCAGCAGTACTCGACCGGGCGGGGCCAACGTCCTGACTTTC. The chain couples TRBV6-2 or TRBV6-3 to TRBJ2-6; no firm D call. Germline CDR1 is MNHEY and CDR2 is SVGEGT. The CDR3 loop spans 15 amino acids. V dropped 5 bases and J dropped 4 bases, with 12 bases sitting between them.

This clonotype was counted between two and nine times. V is TRBV7-9 and J is TRBJ2-5, with D uncertain. Trimming took 4 bases from V and 4 from J, leaving 4 bases between them. This CDR3 comprises 11 residues. CDR1 and CDR2 (germline): SEHNR, FQNEAQ (reference sequence). The DNA for the CDR3 is TGTGCCAGCAGCTGGGTAGAGACCCAGTACTTC. Protein: CASSWVETQYF.

With regard to this clonotype: A much more abundant neighbour one base away suggests this may be a read error. The chain recombines TRBV5-5 with TRBJ1-1; no firm D call. This CDR3 has 15 amino acids. V lost 3 bases and J lost 4, with 16 bases in between. Germline-derived CDR1 and CDR2 are SGHKS and YYEKEE (reference sequence). The CDR3 reads CASSWAQTTTTEAFF. Written as DNA, the CDR3 is TGTGCCAGCAGCTGGGCCCAGACCACGACCACTGAAGCTTTCTTT.